The rows below give T cell receptor beta chains drawn from one sample of a study of identifying expanded T cells in peripheral blood. Sequenced by immunoSEQ multiplex PCR; TCRdb stores in-frame clones only, minus some. The profile covers tens of thousands of clones, with around 86% appearing a single time and 19% taken by the ten largest. The sample comprised blood. Receptors were obtained from a person aged 18 to 69 in good health. CDR3s include the opening cysteine and the closing phenylalanine or tryptophan. D genes are given only for firm matches. Clone size, where shown, is once, few, many, or a class for clones that have expanded.

clone_size,j_call,v_call,d_call,cdr3_aa,cdr3_nt
.,TRBJ1-5,TRBV6-5,TRBD1,CASSRGQVSQPQHF,TGTGCCAGCAGTCGCGGACAGGTGTCGCAGCCCCAGCATTTT
few,TRBJ1-1,TRBV7-6,TRBD1,CASSSLQGAIEAFF,TGTGCCAGCAGCTCTCTACAGGGGGCTATCGAAGCTTTCTTT
.,TRBJ2-1,TRBV27,TRBD2,CASSGLAGSYNEQFF,TGTGCCAGCAGTGGGCTAGCGGGGTCCTACAATGAGCAGTTCTTC
.,TRBJ1-1,TRBV5-1,.,CASSTGQPMNTEAFF,TGCGCCAGCAGCACCGGACAGCCCATGAACACTGAAGCTTTCTTT
.,TRBJ2-7,TRBV4-2,.,CASSTAVGGYEQYF,TGTGCCAGCAGCACCGCAGTGGGGGGCTACGAGCAGTACTTC
once,TRBJ1-4,TRBV5-8,.,CASSLEMAANEKLFF,TGTGCCAGCAGCTTGGAGATGGCGGCGAATGAAAAACTGTTTTTT
.,TRBJ2-7,TRBV2,.,CASIPGDRVYEQYF,TGTGCCAGCATACCGGGAGACAGGGTATACGAGCAGTACTTC
few,TRBJ2-1,TRBV5-6,TRBD2,CASSSGLAEGNEQFF,TGTGCCAGCAGCTCCGGACTAGCGGAGGGGAATGAGCAGTTCTTC
.,TRBJ2-7,TRBV28,TRBD1,CASSWDRRSSYEQYF,TGTGCCAGCAGTTGGGACAGGAGGAGCTCCTACGAGCAGTACTTC
.,TRBJ2-1,TRBV18,TRBD1,CASSPSTGAHRGGEQFF,TGTGCCAGCTCACCGTCGACAGGGGCCCATCGTGGTGGTGAGCAGTTCTTC
.,TRBJ2-7,TRBV6-1,TRBD1,CASSGPDRGSYEQYF,TGTGCCAGCAGTGGCCCAGACAGGGGGAGCTACGAGCAGTACTTC
.,TRBJ2-7,TRBV11-2,TRBD1,CASSPDRGVHEQYF,TGTGCCAGCAGCCCTGACAGGGGTGTCCACGAGCAGTACTTC
.,TRBJ2-5,TRBV5-1,.,CASSLLGSRETQYF,TGCGCCAGCAGCTTGCTCGGCAGCCGAGAGACCCAGTACTTC
.,TRBJ1-2,TRBV7-9,TRBD1,CASSSYGQGNTF,TGTGCCAGCAGCTCTTATGGACAGGGGAACACCTTC
.,TRBJ2-2,TRBV30,TRBD2,CAWSPLAGLAGELFF,TGTGCCTGGAGTCCGCTAGCGGGATTGGCCGGGGAGCTGTTTTTT
.,TRBJ2-2,TRBV5-4,TRBD1,CASSSSLYRGRNTGELFF,TGTGCCAGCAGCTCCTCCCTATACAGGGGTCGAAACACCGGGGAGCTGTTTTTT
.,TRBJ2-7,TRBV11-3,.,CASSFDTYEQYF,TGTGCCAGCAGCTTCGACACCTACGAGCAGTACTTC
.,TRBJ1-5,TRBV7-8,.,CASSLNSGEHNQPQHF,TGTGCCAGCAGCTTAAATTCGGGGGAGCACAATCAGCCCCAGCATTTT
.,TRBJ2-1,TRBV11-3,.,CASSLEARGGQFEQFF,TGTGCCAGCAGCTTAGAGGCCAGGGGGGGGCAGTTTGAGCAGTTCTTC
.,TRBJ1-1,TRBV7-8,.,CASSRTTNTEAFF,TGTGCCAGCAGCCGGACTACGAACACTGAAGCTTTCTTT
.,TRBJ2-1,TRBV6-5,.,CASKTADGYNEQFF,TGTGCCAGCAAAACCGCGGACGGGTATAATGAGCAGTTCTTC
.,TRBJ2-5,TRBV5-4,.,CASSLGDPTQETQYF,TGTGCCAGCAGCTTAGGAGACCCAACGCAAGAGACCCAGTACTTC
once,TRBJ2-6,TRBV6-5,.,CASSLYSGANVLTF,TGTGCCAGCAGTTTGTACTCTGGGGCCAACGTCCTGACTTTC
once,TRBJ1-1,TRBV19,.,CASSKGRTEAFF,TGTGCCAGTAGTAAGGGGCGGACTGAAGCTTTCTTT
.,TRBJ2-2,TRBV18,.,CASSPPVTGELFF,TGTGCCAGCTCACCACCGGTAACCGGGGAGCTGTTTTTT
once,TRBJ2-1,TRBV7-3,TRBD1,CASSPTGYDEQFF,TGTGCCAGCAGCCCGACAGGGTATGATGAGCAGTTCTTC
.,TRBJ2-6,TRBV14,.,CASSQVTGHSGANVLTF,TGTGCCAGCAGCCAAGTCACGGGGCACTCTGGGGCCAACGTCCTGACTTTC
.,TRBJ1-2,TRBV18,.,CASSPPGGDYGYTF,TGTGCCAGCTCACCACCGGGAGGGGATTACGGCTACACCTTC
.,TRBJ2-1,TRBV9,.,CASSVSGSYNEQFF,TGTGCCAGCAGCGTTAGCGGATCCTACAATGAGCAGTTCTTC
.,TRBJ2-2,TRBV19,TRBD2,CASSIFSLRGVAGTGELFF,TGTGCCAGTAGTATATTCAGCCTACGGGGGGTTGCGGGAACCGGGGAGCTGTTTTTT
.,TRBJ1-2,TRBV28,.,CASSLGPATAYGYTF,TGTGCCAGCAGTTTGGGGCCTGCCACCGCCTATGGCTACACCTTC
few,TRBJ1-1,TRBV4-1,.,CASSSILGRPAVNTEAFF,TGCGCCAGCAGCTCCATCCTTGGGCGGCCAGCCGTGAACACTGAAGCTTTCTTT
.,TRBJ1-6,TRBV5-1,.,CASSLSSYNSPLHF,TGCGCCAGCAGCTTAAGCTCCTATAATTCACCCCTCCACTTT
.,TRBJ1-1,TRBV30,.,CAWSWAGRMNTEAFF,TGTGCCTGGAGCTGGGCAGGTCGCATGAACACTGAAGCTTTCTTT
.,TRBJ2-1,TRBV15,TRBD1,CATSRGATGGSYNEQFF,TGTGCCACCAGCAGAGGAGCGACAGGGGGCTCCTACAATGAGCAGTTCTTC
once,TRBJ1-5,TRBV10-3,.,CAIGAFGSNQPQHF,TGTGCCATCGGAGCTTTTGGGAGCAATCAGCCCCAGCATTTT
.,TRBJ2-5,TRBV7-9,.,CASSLSPVRVTQYF,TGTGCCAGCAGCTTGTCGCCCGTACGGGTGACCCAGTACTTC
.,TRBJ1-2,TRBV5-1,TRBD1,CASSQETGSSYGYTF,TGCGCCAGCAGCCAAGAGACAGGGTCCAGCTATGGCTACACCTTC
.,TRBJ2-7,TRBV29-1,.,CSVASGVGYEQYF,TGCAGCGTTGCATCAGGGGTGGGCTACGAGCAGTACTTC
.,TRBJ2-3,TRBV29-1,TRBD2,CSAGSSGGEDTQYF,TGCAGCGCCGGATCTAGCGGGGGAGAAGATACGCAGTATTTT
.,TRBJ2-1,TRBV11-3,.,CASSLVMDNEQFF,TGTGCCAGCAGCTTAGTTATGGACAATGAGCAGTTCTTC
.,TRBJ1-6,TRBV30,.,CAWNPGHYNSPLHF,TGTGCCTGGAACCCCGGGCATTATAATTCACCCCTCCACTTT
once,TRBJ2-5,TRBV10-2,.,CASIPDDQETQYF,TGCGCCAGCATCCCCGACGACCAAGAGACCCAGTACTTC
.,TRBJ2-7,TRBV15,.,CATSGGHRSYEQYF,TGTGCCACCAGCGGGGGACACAGGTCCTACGAGCAGTACTTC
.,TRBJ2-5,TRBV30,.,CAWSGGYQETQYF,TGTGCCTGGAGTGGCGGCTACCAAGAGACCCAGTACTTC
.,TRBJ2-3,TRBV30,TRBD2,CAWSEERGWDTQYF,TGTGCCTGGAGTGAGGAGCGGGGGTGGGATACGCAGTATTTT
.,TRBJ2-5,TRBV11-2,.,CASSFHGETQYF,TGTGCCAGCAGCTTCCACGGCGAGACCCAGTACTTC
.,TRBJ1-5,TRBV14,.,CASSPSINQPQHF,TGTGCCAGCAGCCCGTCGATCAATCAGCCCCAGCATTTT
once,TRBJ1-1,TRBV5-5,.,CASSLLTGTSNTEAFF,TGTGCCAGCAGCTTGTTGACAGGAACGTCGAACACTGAAGCTTTCTTT
.,TRBJ2-3,TRBV11-3,.,CASSFNNPSDTQYF,TGTGCCAGCAGCTTCAACAACCCCTCGGATACGCAGTATTTT
.,TRBJ1-1,TRBV5-1,.,CASRQGGGTEAFF,TGCGCCAGCAGACAGGGCGGGGGCACTGAAGCTTTCTTT
.,TRBJ2-3,TRBV7-9,TRBD2,CASSPTSGRSTQYF,TGTGCCAGCAGCCCGACTAGCGGTAGAAGTACGCAGTATTTT
.,TRBJ2-5,TRBV5-4,TRBD2,CASSPGTSGGNEETQYF,TGTGCCAGCAGCCCCGGGACTAGCGGGGGGAACGAAGAGACCCAGTACTTC
.,TRBJ2-1,TRBV27,.,CASSRPGVTNNEQFF,TGTGCCAGCAGTCGACCGGGGGTTACGAACAATGAGCAGTTCTTC
.,TRBJ2-7,TRBV15,TRBD2,CATSRRTSAGYEQYF,TGTGCCACCAGCAGAAGGACTAGCGCGGGCTACGAGCAGTACTTC
.,TRBJ2-3,TRBV7-9,TRBD2,CASSFGTRGDTQYF,TGTGCCAGCAGCTTCGGGACTAGGGGAGATACGCAGTATTTT
.,TRBJ1-1,TRBV5-1,TRBD1,CASSLQGANTEAFF,TGCGCCAGCAGCTTACAGGGGGCGAACACTGAAGCTTTCTTT
.,TRBJ1-3,TRBV15,.,CATSRGEKRSGNTIYF,TGTGCCACCAGCAGAGGGGAGAAGCGCTCTGGAAACACCATATATTTT
.,TRBJ2-3,TRBV29-1,.,CSVERTATDTQYF,TGCAGCGTTGAAAGGACGGCCACAGATACGCAGTATTTT